Reported below is one TCR beta chain. The data were obtained in a study of blood T cell repertoires in COVID-19. Study information: Some COVID-19 samples were acute and others convalescent; all came from the United States, Italy and Spain. PBMCs, B-cell-depleted T cells, or T cells were the source of the cDNA or gDNA that made up the material.

Clones were read by immunoSEQ multiplex PCR, and TCRdb kept only the in-frame ones, dropping some. The sample has 15,000 to 20,000 clones, under 90% seen once. Trimming removed 3 bases at V and 7 bases at J, with 9 bases between. The germline CDR1 and CDR2 sequences are LNHDA and SQIVND (reference sequence). The CDR3 runs 13 residues. This TCR was recovered from a human donor in a cohort sampled during active COVID-19. What was sequenced was peripheral blood. This sequence joins TRBV19 and TRBJ1-4; no clear D gene. The CDR3 protein is CASSIPPGEKLFF. In DNA, the CDR3 is TGTGCCAGTAGTATTCCCCCGGGTGAAAAACTGTTTTTT.